These T cell receptor beta chains were read from a single sample in a study of vaccination and CD4 T cells after COVID-19. Their specific antigens are unknown. TCRdb reprocessed the PCR reads with MiXCR, giving one entry per CDR3 protein. In the table there are 9,500 to 15,000 distinct CDR3 sequences, around 50% of which are singletons. Specimen: cultured CD4+ T cells from blood, collected after SARS-CoV-2 vaccination. The source of these receptors is a human donor with COVID-19. Each CDR3 is given with its conserved first and last residue. D genes are given only for firm matches. Clone size is not always given. Where it is, it says once, few, many or a class for expanded clones.

v_call	d_call	j_call	clone_size	cdr3_nt	cdr3_aa
TRBV11-3	NA	TRBJ1-2	NA	TGTGCCAGCAGCCGGGACAACTATGGCTACACCTTC	CASSRDNYGYTF
TRBV11-2	NA	TRBJ1-2	NA	TGTGCCAGCAGCTTTAACTACTATGGCTACACCTTC	CASSFNYYGYTF
TRBV27	NA	TRBJ2-2	NA	TGTGCCAGCAAGGCAGGGCGAGTTTACACCGGGGGGCTGTTTTTT	CASKAGRVYTGGLFF
TRBV7-2	NA	TRBJ2-3	few	TGTGCCAGCAGCTCCGGACCGGGATTAAAAGATACGCAGTATTTT	CASSSGPGLKDTQYF
TRBV6-2/TRBV6-3	NA	TRBJ2-5	NA	TGTGCCAGCAGTTACAGGAGCCAAGAGACCCAGTACTTC	CASSYRSQETQYF
TRBV18	NA	TRBJ2-7	NA	TGTGCCAGCTCACCTACGACAATGTCCTCCTACGAGCAGTACTTC	CASSPTTMSSYEQYF
TRBV20-1	TRBD2	TRBJ2-7	NA	TGCAGTGCTAGAAACGGAGCGGGGGGAGTCGAGCAGTACTTC	CSARNGAGGVEQYF
TRBV27	TRBD1	TRBJ2-7	few	TGTGCCAGCAGCTCAGACGGGACAGGGTACTCCTACGAGCAGTACTTC	CASSSDGTGYSYEQYF
TRBV7-2	TRBD1	TRBJ1-6	NA	TGTGCCAGCAGTCGGGACAGGGGGCGGAATTCACCCCTCCACTTT	CASSRDRGRNSPLHF
TRBV23-1	NA	TRBJ2-7	NA	TGCGCCAGCAGTCAATCAGCCAGGGGTCCGCTCGAGCAGTACTTC	CASSQSARGPLEQYF
TRBV15	NA	TRBJ2-7	NA	TGTGCCACCAGGGACGTGGCCACCTACGAGCAGTACTTC	CATRDVATYEQYF
TRBV6-1	NA	TRBJ1-2	once	TGTGCCAGCTCATTGGAGGGGGGGGCCAACTATGGCTACACCTTC	CASSLEGGANYGYTF
TRBV9	TRBD1	TRBJ1-2	NA	TGTGCCAGCAGCTCACTCCCGGGACAGAACTATGGCTACACCTTC	CASSSLPGQNYGYTF
TRBV19	TRBD2	TRBJ2-3	NA	TGTGCCAGTAGTCCGAGACTAGCGGGGGGGCCCACAGATACGCAGTATTTT	CASSPRLAGGPTDTQYF
TRBV6-1	TRBD1	TRBJ2-7	NA	TGTGCCGCCGGCCCGGGACAGTCCTACGAGCAGTACTTC	CAAGPGQSYEQYF
TRBV20-1	NA	TRBJ2-2	NA	TGCAGTGCTAGCGGGGGCTATAACACCGGGGAGCTGTTTTTT	CSASGGYNTGELFF
TRBV6-2/TRBV6-3	TRBD2	TRBJ2-3	NA	TGTGCCAGCAGTCAAGCCGCGGGGGGGATGGATACGCAGTATTTT	CASSQAAGGMDTQYF
TRBV20-1	TRBD1	TRBJ1-1	NA	TGCAGTGCCGACCCCGGGACAGGGGGCACTGAAGCTCTCTTT	CSADPGTGGTEALF
TRBV7-3	NA	TRBJ2-5	NA	TGTGCCAGCAGCTTATCCGGGCGGGAGACCCAGTACTTC	CASSLSGRETQYF
TRBV10-3	NA	TRBJ2-3	NA	TGTGCCATCAGTCTCAGTAGTGGGGGGCCAGATACGCAGTATTTT	CAISLSSGGPDTQYF
TRBV7-2	NA	TRBJ1-3	few	TGTGCCAGCAGTTCCGACACAGGGCCTGGAAACACCATATATTTT	CASSSDTGPGNTIYF
TRBV11-3	NA	TRBJ2-7	NA	TGTGCCAGCACGGGGGCGCCTGTAAGGTACGAGCAGTACTTC	CASTGAPVRYEQYF
TRBV19	TRBD2	TRBJ2-3	NA	TGTGCCAGTAGTATGGGGAGGCTAGCGGGCACAGATACGCAGTATTTT	CASSMGRLAGTDTQYF
TRBV19	NA	TRBJ1-2	NA	TGTGCCAGTAGTATAACCGACCTTAACTATGGCTACACCTTC	CASSITDLNYGYTF
TRBV5-1	NA	TRBJ2-7	once	TGCGCCAGCAGCTTCGGGCACAGGGAAAACGAGCAGTACTTC	CASSFGHRENEQYF
TRBV2	TRBD1	TRBJ1-5	NA	TGTGCCGCGGGACAGGCCGTCGGGCCCCAGCATTTT	CAAGQAVGPQHF
TRBV7-8	NA	TRBJ2-3	NA	TGTGCCAGCAGCTTATTGGGCGGGGCCGGGGAGGCCCCCCGTTATTTT	CASSLLGGAGEAPRYF
TRBV7-6	TRBD1	TRBJ2-2	NA	TGTGCCAGCAGCTTAATTGACAGGGGGCTTACCGGGGAGCTGTTTTTT	CASSLIDRGLTGELFF
TRBV7-9	NA	TRBJ2-2	NA	TGTGCCAGCAGCTTCGGGCAGGGACCAGGGGAGCTGTTTTTT	CASSFGQGPGELFF
TRBV6-1	TRBD2	TRBJ2-5	NA	TGTGCCAGCAGCATGACTAGCAAAGAGACCCAGTACTTC	CASSMTSKETQYF
TRBV19	NA	TRBJ1-2	NA	TGTGCCAGTAGTCTCCGGGGGGGGCCCGGCTACACCTTC	CASSLRGGPGYTF
TRBV15	NA	TRBJ2-4	NA	TGTGCCACCAGCAGAGCGGCACAACCTCTAGCCAAAAACATTCAGTACTTC	CATSRAAQPLAKNIQYF
TRBV6-1	NA	TRBJ1-1	NA	TGTGCCAGCAGGCGGTTCGGGTCTAATACTGAAGCTTTCTTT	CASRRFGSNTEAFF
TRBV30	NA	TRBJ1-5	few	TGTGCCTGGAGTGTACGATACGGGGGCCCTCTTAATCAGCCCCAGCATTTT	CAWSVRYGGPLNQPQHF
TRBV23-1	NA	TRBJ2-5	NA	TGCGCCAGCAGTCACTCCACCGAGGGGCCGAAAGAGACCCAGTACTTC	CASSHSTEGPKETQYF
TRBV10-3	NA	TRBJ1-5	NA	TGTGCCATCAAACTCGACGGAAATAGCAATCAGCCCCAGCATTTT	CAIKLDGNSNQPQHF
TRBV11-2	NA	TRBJ2-5	NA	TGTGCCAGCACCCTTTCCGAGACCCAGTACTTC	CASTLSETQYF
TRBV21-1	NA	TRBJ2-3	NA	TGTGCCAGCAGCAAAGGAACGGCACCGTCCTTTGTTGCAGATACGCAGTATTTT	CASSKGTAPSFVADTQYF
TRBV7-9	NA	TRBJ1-5	few	TGTGCCAGCAGCCCTCCGGGTAGTACAAATCAGCCCCAGCATTTT	CASSPPGSTNQPQHF
TRBV7-2	NA	TRBJ1-6	NA	TGTGCCAGCAGCTTAGAAAGTCGTGGAAATTCACCCCTCCACTTT	CASSLESRGNSPLHF
TRBV20-1	NA	TRBJ1-6	NA	TGCAGTGCTGGCGCGGGCGGGTCCACTAATAATTCACCCCTCCACTTT	CSAGAGGSTNNSPLHF
TRBV2	TRBD1	TRBJ1-6	NA	TGTGCCAGATCGGGACAGGGGGATTCACCCCTCCACTTT	CARSGQGDSPLHF
TRBV11-2	NA	TRBJ2-1	NA	TGTGCCAGCAGATCACCCAGGGGTAGCTCCTACAATGAGCAGTTCTTC	CASRSPRGSSYNEQFF
TRBV7-6	NA	TRBJ2-3	NA	TGTGCCAGCAGCTTAGCGGGGGGAATGAGCACAGATACGCAGTATTTT	CASSLAGGMSTDTQYF
TRBV12-3/TRBV12-4	NA	TRBJ1-1	NA	TGTGCCAGCAGTTTAATGGCCAGGGCGGCTTTCTTT	CASSLMARAAFF
TRBV12-3/TRBV12-4	TRBD1	TRBJ1-2	NA	TGTGCCAGCAGTCCATTACAGGGGTCTGGCTACACCTTC	CASSPLQGSGYTF
TRBV20-1	NA	TRBJ1-1	NA	TGCAGTGCTAGACCTCCAACGGGGACTGAAGCTTTCTTT	CSARPPTGTEAFF
TRBV24-1	TRBD1	TRBJ2-1	NA	TGTGCCACCAGTGAGGGGACAGGAATGAGGGAGCAGTTCTTC	CATSEGTGMREQFF
TRBV28	NA	TRBJ2-1	NA	TGTGCCAGCAACCTGCAAACTCGGGGTACTGAGCAGTTCTTC	CASNLQTRGTEQFF
TRBV7-9	TRBD1	TRBJ1-5	few	TGTGCCAGCAGCCCGGAACTCCAGGGGGAACGAAGCAATCAGCCCCAGCATTTT	CASSPELQGERSNQPQHF
TRBV20-1	TRBD2	TRBJ2-5	few	TGCAGCTCCCTGTCCAGCGGGGGGTACCAAGAGACCCAGTACTTC	CSSLSSGGYQETQYF
TRBV7-9	TRBD1	TRBJ1-3	NA	TGTGCCAGCAGCTTGGGACAGGGAGGCAGCTCTGGAAACACCATATATTTT	CASSLGQGGSSGNTIYF
TRBV15	NA	TRBJ1-5	NA	TGTGCCACCAGCTTGTCAACCGGAGGTAACGGTAGGAATCAGCCCCAGCATTTT	CATSLSTGGNGRNQPQHF
TRBV6-1	NA	TRBJ2-3	NA	TGTGCCAGCAGCGCGGTGAGGAGAACAACAGATACGCAGTATTTT	CASSAVRRTTDTQYF
TRBV2	TRBD2	TRBJ2-5	once	TGTGCCAGCAGCAGCGGGACTAAAGAGACCCAGTACTTC	CASSSGTKETQYF